The sequence of this TCR beta chain was determined in a study of T cells after somatic rescue of genetic block. The protocol was immunoSEQ multiplex PCR, while the TCRdb copy is restricted to in-frame clones and leaves out a portion. Found here are 110,000 or so clones, 75% to 95% of them singletons; the top ten hold roughly 1.4%. The V segment lost 5 bases and the J segment 4 bases; nucleotides outside the gene matches: 4. CDR3 length equals 12 residues. Germline V gene lookup returns CDR1 GTSNPN and CDR2 SVGIG (reference sequence). The specimen sequenced was peripheral blood mononuclear cells (PBMCs). This clonotype originated in a woman under 30. V and J are TRBV30 and TRBJ1-1; 7 bases are shared with TRBD1. The CDR3 coding sequence is TGTGCCTGGGCCAGACAGGGCACTGAAGCTTTCTTT. Translating gives CAWARQGTEAFF. Filled out from reference TRBV30 and TRBJ1-1, the complete variable domain reads SQTIHQWPATLVQPVGSPLSLECTVEGTSNPNLYWYRQAAGRGLQLLFYSVGIGQISSEVPQNLSASRPQDRQFILSSKKLLLSDSGFYLCAWARQGTEAFFGQGTRLTVV.